These 30 T cell receptor beta chains were all obtained from the same sample, sequenced in a study of CD8 T cells in Susac syndrome (dated by TCRdb to about 2019). Libraries were constructed by the immunoSEQ multiplex PCR assay. RNA was extracted using the RNeasy kit, and about 0.5 to 1 ug of the RNA was reverse transcribed with random hexamers. Starting from the raw public reads, TCRdb applied fastp trimming at Q25, assembled clones with MiXCR and retained in-frame beta chains. Rows are unified per CDR3 protein, each entry keeping the most common DNA and genes. Within this sample are about 130,000 distinct CDR3 sequences, with 90% to 95% of them counted one time only. The ten most abundant clones make up around 0.2% of the sample. The sample was CD8+ T cells from PBMCs. The receptors shown here come from a human donor with Susac syndrome.

This sequence joins TRBV20-1 and TRBJ2-2, with 7 bases matching TRBD2. The J segment lost 4 bases and the V segment lost 6 bases, leaving 8 bases of the junction unmatched. The CDR3 is made up of 14 amino acids. CDR1 and CDR2 (germline): DFQATT, SNEGSKA (reference sequence). DNA for the CDR3: TGCAGTGCGAACACCGGGACTACCACCGGGGAGCTGTTTTTT. Translated, it gives CSANTGTTTGELFF.

V is TRBV5-1 and J is TRBJ2-3; 13 bases are shared with TRBD2. From germline, CDR1 is SGHRS and CDR2 YFSETQ. The CDR3 is 16 residues long. Trimming at V came to 4 bases and at J to 6 bases, leaving 8 bases not matched to a gene. This CDR3 reads CASSEGLAGVSDTQYF. The CDR3 nucleotides are TGCGCCAGCAGCGAAGGACTAGCGGGAGTCTCGGATACGCAGTATTTT.

The rearrangement uses TRBV10-3 and TRBJ1-3, with 7 bases fitting TRBD1. The CDR3 totals 15 residues. The germline V gene encodes CDR1 ENHRY and CDR2 SYGVKD. V was pared by 6 bases and J by 4 bases, with 9 bases of the junction left unmatched. The CDR3 DNA sequence: TGTGCCATCAGGGGACAGTCAACCTCAGGAAACACCATATATTTT. Protein: CAIRGQSTSGNTIYF.

V gene TRBV7-9 combines with J gene TRBJ2-1; D is unresolved. Germline V lookup: CDR1 SEHNR, CDR2 FQNEAQ (reference sequence). V shed 5 bases and J shed 10 bases, with 15 bases lying between them. The CDR3 runs to 13 residues. The CDR3 sequence is CASSPPRAREQFF. Here the CDR3 DNA reads TGTGCCAGCAGCCCCCCCCGGGCACGAGAGCAGTTCTTC.

This chain connects TRBV9 to TRBJ1-1; TRBD1 is a possible D gene (5 bases). CDR3 length equals 14 residues. The ends were cut back, 4 bases at V and 1 base at J, with 11 bases in the middle. Germline V gives CDR1 SGDLS, CDR2 YYNGEE. The CDR3 sequence: CASSPRGGNTEAFF. CDR3 coding DNA: TGTGCCAGCAGCCCCCGTGGGGGGAACACTGAAGCTTTCTTT.

The rearrangement joins TRBV2 to TRBJ1-2; 10 bases line up with TRBD1. Germline CDR1 is SNHLY and CDR2 is FYNNEI. Germline trimming cut 4 bases from V and 7 bases from J; bases unmatched to any gene: 3. CDR3 size: 13 residues. The CDR3 spells CASSAGQGGGYTF. CDR3 in DNA: TGTGCCAGCAGTGCAGGACAGGGGGGTGGCTACACCTTC.

The rearrangement joins TRBV6-5 to TRBJ2-5; no clear D. With 5 bases removed from V and 5 bases from J, the gap between germline ends came to 15 bases. Germline assignment: CDR1 MNHEY and CDR2 SVGAGI. The CDR3 is made up of 14 amino acids. The CDR3 nucleotides are TGTGCCAGCAGTCCAAGGACGGAACCGGAGACCCAGTACTTC. Translating it yields CASSPRTEPETQYF.

The V call is TRBV30, the J call TRBJ1-2, with a weak D call TRBD1 (5 bases). Germline V gene sequence: CDR1 GTSNPN, CDR2 SVGIG (reference sequence). This CDR3 comprises 15 residues. The germline V and J ends were trimmed by 4 bases and 3 bases, with 18 bases remaining between them. CDR3 bases: TGTGCCTGGACCTTAGGCCCCAGCAGGGACTATGGCTACACCTTC. Encoded protein: CAWTLGPSRDYGYTF.

The genes are TRBV9 and TRBJ1-6; no clear D gene. Trimming left V 4 bases short and J 7 bases short, with 9 bases between. There are 13 residues in the CDR3. Germline CDR1 and CDR2: SGDLS and YYNGEE. The CDR3 is CASSPRSNSPLHF. CDR3 in DNA: TGTGCCAGCAGCCCCCGTTCCAATTCACCCCTCCACTTT.

The gene calls are TRBV9 and TRBJ2-3; D may be TRBD2 (5 bases). Germline V gene lookup returns CDR1 SGDLS and CDR2 YYNGEE. Trimming removed 5 bases from V and 0 bases from J, with 13 bases in between. The CDR3 runs to 15 residues. The CDR3 here is CASSPEGASTDTQYF. CDR3 DNA sequence: TGTGCCAGCAGTCCCGAGGGAGCGAGCACAGATACGCAGTATTTT.

V is TRBV20-1 and J is TRBJ2-7, with 7 bases fitting TRBD1. Germline V gives CDR1 DFQATT, CDR2 SNEGSKA (reference sequence). Trimming took 4 bases from V and 3 from J; bases not matched to a gene: 9. This CDR3 has 14 residues. The CDR3, as DNA: TGCAGTGCTACTAGGACAGGACGATTCTACGAGCAGTACTTC. As protein: CSATRTGRFYEQYF.

V gene TRBV28 combines with J gene TRBJ1-1; tentatively, D is TRBD1 (5 bases). Germline values: CDR1 MDHEN, CDR2 SYDVKM. This CDR3 region has 14 residues. Trimming pared 6 bases from V and 3 bases from J, leaving 14 bases between. CDR3 bases: TGTGCCAGCAGCCGGGGGGGGGACTACACTGAAGCTTTCTTT. Translating it yields CASSRGGDYTEAFF. Using reference TRBV28 and TRBJ1-1 for the parts outside the CDR3, the full variable domain is DVKVTQSSRYLVKRTGEKVFLECVQDMDHENMFWYRQDPGLGLRLIYFSYDVKMKEKGDIPEGYSVSREKKERFSLILESASTNQTSMYLCASSRGGDYTEAFFGQGTRLTVV.

The chain combines TRBV15 with TRBJ2-1; the match to TRBD2 covers 11 bases. This CDR3 has 15 residues. V shed 6 bases and J 5 bases; nucleotides not matched to a gene: 6. Germline V CDR1 and CDR2: LNHNV, YYDKDF (reference sequence). CDR3 bases: TGTGCCACCAGTGACGGGACTAGCGGAGACAATGAGCAGTTCTTC. This encodes CATSDGTSGDNEQFF.

The chain joins TRBV6-1 to TRBJ2-3; possible D gene TRBD2, 6 bases. The CDR3 contains 16 residues. V lost 5 bases, J lost 10 bases, and 25 bases lay in between. Looked up from germline, CDR1 is MNHNS and CDR2 is SASEGT. CDR3: CASSLTPGQGGLAQYF. The CDR3, as DNA: TGTGCCAGCAGTCTAACCCCCGGGCAGGGAGGTTTGGCGCAGTATTTT.

The chain uses TRBV15 and TRBJ1-1; D not certain. The CDR3 length is 15 residues. V gave up 2 bases and J gave up 3 bases, with 13 bases separating them. In germline, CDR1 is LNHNV, CDR2 YYDKDF (reference sequence). The CDR3, as DNA: TGTGCCACCAGCAGACACCCTGTTGTGGACACTGAAGCTTTCTTT. This gives the protein CATSRHPVVDTEAFF.

The rearrangement uses TRBV12-3 or TRBV12-4 and TRBJ1-1; 7 bases map to TRBD1. This CDR3 is 14 amino acids long. Trimming removed 6 bases from V and 5 bases from J; junction bases left unmatched: 9. As DNA, the CDR3 is TGTGCCAGCAGACTCACGACAGGGACGACTGAAGCTTTCTTT. Its protein is CASRLTTGTTEAFF.

The genes are TRBV12-5 and TRBJ2-7; the match to TRBD1 covers 7 bases. This CDR3 has 16 amino acids. Trimming cost V 0 bases and J 4 bases; bases outside gene matches: 9. The germline gives CDR1 LGHNT, CDR2 FRNRAP. The CDR3 is CASGLVSGQVDYEQYF. CDR3 bases: TGTGCTAGTGGTTTGGTAAGCGGACAGGTGGATTACGAGCAGTACTTC.

V gene TRBV30 combines with J gene TRBJ2-5, with D tentatively TRBD1 (5 bases). V was clipped by 5 bases and J by 7 bases, with 14 bases between them. CDR1 GTSNPN and CDR2 SVGIG come from the germline V gene (reference sequence). The CDR3 has 12 residues. DNA of the CDR3: TGTGCCTGGGGACATGAGGTTGCGACCCAGTACTTC. It specifies CAWGHEVATQYF. The full variable domain, with the rest looked up from reference TRBV30 and TRBJ2-5, is SQTIHQWPATLVQPVGSPLSLECTVEGTSNPNLYWYRQAAGRGLQLLFYSVGIGQISSEVPQNLSASRPQDRQFILSSKKLLLSDSGFYLCAWGHEVATQYFGPGTRLLVL.

The chain carries TRBV5-6 and TRBJ2-7, with TRBD2 matching over 7 bases. The CDR3 contains 14 residues. The V gene's germline CDR1 is SGHDT and CDR2 YYEEEE. V dropped 0 bases and J dropped 2; count of bases not matched to a gene: 2. The CDR3 here is CASSLDLAAYEQYF. CDR3 DNA sequence: TGTGCCAGCAGCTTGGATCTAGCGGCCTACGAGCAGTACTTC.

The chain carries TRBV12-3 or TRBV12-4 and TRBJ2-2, with no clear D. The ends were cut back, 2 bases at V and 8 bases at J, with 18 bases in the middle. The CDR3 has 16 amino acids. This CDR3 is CASSLFARAPGGELFF. The DNA of the CDR3 is TGTGCCAGCAGTTTATTCGCCAGAGCCCCAGGAGGGGAGCTGTTTTTT.

The J gene is TRBJ2-7, the V gene TRBV20-1; tentatively, D is TRBD2 (5 bases). The CDR3 runs 13 residues. Deletions cut 0 bases from V and 5 bases from J, with 11 bases between. Germline V lookup: CDR1 DFQATT, CDR2 SNEGSKA (reference sequence). CDR3 DNA sequence: TGCAGTGCTAGAGATTATGAGAGGGACGAGCAGTACTTC. Translated, it gives CSARDYERDEQYF.

The V and J genes are TRBV20-1 and TRBJ1-1; D perhaps matches TRBD1 (6 bases). V was clipped by 6 bases and J by 1 base, with 9 bases between them. This CDR3 comprises 12 residues. The germline gives CDR1 DFQATT, CDR2 SNEGSKA (reference sequence). CDR3 sequence: CSARTANTEAFF. The CDR3 DNA sequence: TGCAGTGCCCGGACAGCGAACACTGAAGCTTTCTTT.

This chain joins TRBV12-3 or TRBV12-4 and TRBJ2-7; D perhaps matches TRBD1 (6 bases). V was trimmed by 5 bases and J by 2 bases, leaving 19 bases between them. The CDR3 loop spans 16 amino acids. CDR3 bases: TGTGCCAGCAGTCCCTACCCCCGGGACAAGACCTACGAGCAGTACTTC. It specifies CASSPYPRDKTYEQYF.

The V call is TRBV19, the J call TRBJ2-3; tentative D call: TRBD2 (6 bases). CDR3 length equals 14 residues. Germline assignment: CDR1 LNHDA and CDR2 SQIVND (reference sequence). V lost 3 bases and J lost 5, with 12 bases in between. For the CDR3, the DNA is TGTGCCAGTAGTATCTATGCCGGGGGAGATACGCAGTATTTT. Its translation: CASSIYAGGDTQYF.

V gene TRBV27 combines with J gene TRBJ2-3, with 7 positions matching TRBD2. In germline, CDR1 is MNHEY, CDR2 SMNVEV (reference sequence). The ends lost 5 bases at V and 4 bases at J; junction bases unmatched: 9. The CDR3 consists of 15 residues. The CDR3 reads CASSPWRGFADTQYF. CDR3 DNA sequence: TGTGCCAGCAGTCCTTGGCGGGGGTTTGCAGATACGCAGTATTTT.

V and J are TRBV30 and TRBJ2-7; the D is unclear. The germline V gene has CDR1 GTSNPN and CDR2 SVGIG (reference sequence). The CDR3 loop spans 12 amino acids. Trimming took 4 bases from V and 3 from J, leaving 10 bases between them. CDR3 amino acids: CAWNEAHYEQYF. As DNA, the CDR3 is TGTGCCTGGAATGAGGCCCACTACGAGCAGTACTTC.

The CDR3 sequence is CSARGLARETQYF. CDR3 nucleotides: TGCAGTGCTAGGGGACTAGCAAGGGAGACCCAGTACTTC. The V call is TRBV20-1, the J call TRBJ2-5; 9 bases map to TRBD2. CDR1 and CDR2 from the germline V gene are DFQATT and SNEGSKA (reference sequence). This CDR3 is 13 amino acids long. Trimming took 3 bases from V and 5 from J; bases not matched to a gene: 4.

CDR3 region: CASTADPRLEQFF. The CDR3 bases are TGTGCCAGCACCGCGGACCCACGTCTGGAGCAGTTCTTC. The rearrangement links TRBV6-5 to TRBJ2-1; D gene ambiguous. The CDR3 spans 13 residues. Trimming removed 7 bases from V and 10 bases from J, with 17 bases in between. Germline V gives CDR1 MNHEY, CDR2 SVGAGI.

The chain employs TRBV5-6 and TRBJ1-1; weak D call: TRBD1 (6 bases). Germline V gene sequence: CDR1 SGHDT, CDR2 YYEEEE. The CDR3 totals 12 residues. Deletions cut 1 base from V and 8 bases from J, with 9 bases between. The CDR3 DNA follows: TGTGCCAGCAGCTTGCCAGGGGTAGAAGCTTTCTTT. Amino acids: CASSLPGVEAFF.

This chain uses TRBV20-1 with TRBJ2-7; D not resolved. Deletions cut 1 base from V and 2 bases from J, with 6 bases between. CDR1 is DFQATT, CDR2 SNEGSKA, per germline (reference sequence). The CDR3 loop spans 12 amino acids. DNA of the CDR3: TGCAGTGCTAGAGGGATAGCCTACGAGCAGTACTTC. It codes for CSARGIAYEQYF.